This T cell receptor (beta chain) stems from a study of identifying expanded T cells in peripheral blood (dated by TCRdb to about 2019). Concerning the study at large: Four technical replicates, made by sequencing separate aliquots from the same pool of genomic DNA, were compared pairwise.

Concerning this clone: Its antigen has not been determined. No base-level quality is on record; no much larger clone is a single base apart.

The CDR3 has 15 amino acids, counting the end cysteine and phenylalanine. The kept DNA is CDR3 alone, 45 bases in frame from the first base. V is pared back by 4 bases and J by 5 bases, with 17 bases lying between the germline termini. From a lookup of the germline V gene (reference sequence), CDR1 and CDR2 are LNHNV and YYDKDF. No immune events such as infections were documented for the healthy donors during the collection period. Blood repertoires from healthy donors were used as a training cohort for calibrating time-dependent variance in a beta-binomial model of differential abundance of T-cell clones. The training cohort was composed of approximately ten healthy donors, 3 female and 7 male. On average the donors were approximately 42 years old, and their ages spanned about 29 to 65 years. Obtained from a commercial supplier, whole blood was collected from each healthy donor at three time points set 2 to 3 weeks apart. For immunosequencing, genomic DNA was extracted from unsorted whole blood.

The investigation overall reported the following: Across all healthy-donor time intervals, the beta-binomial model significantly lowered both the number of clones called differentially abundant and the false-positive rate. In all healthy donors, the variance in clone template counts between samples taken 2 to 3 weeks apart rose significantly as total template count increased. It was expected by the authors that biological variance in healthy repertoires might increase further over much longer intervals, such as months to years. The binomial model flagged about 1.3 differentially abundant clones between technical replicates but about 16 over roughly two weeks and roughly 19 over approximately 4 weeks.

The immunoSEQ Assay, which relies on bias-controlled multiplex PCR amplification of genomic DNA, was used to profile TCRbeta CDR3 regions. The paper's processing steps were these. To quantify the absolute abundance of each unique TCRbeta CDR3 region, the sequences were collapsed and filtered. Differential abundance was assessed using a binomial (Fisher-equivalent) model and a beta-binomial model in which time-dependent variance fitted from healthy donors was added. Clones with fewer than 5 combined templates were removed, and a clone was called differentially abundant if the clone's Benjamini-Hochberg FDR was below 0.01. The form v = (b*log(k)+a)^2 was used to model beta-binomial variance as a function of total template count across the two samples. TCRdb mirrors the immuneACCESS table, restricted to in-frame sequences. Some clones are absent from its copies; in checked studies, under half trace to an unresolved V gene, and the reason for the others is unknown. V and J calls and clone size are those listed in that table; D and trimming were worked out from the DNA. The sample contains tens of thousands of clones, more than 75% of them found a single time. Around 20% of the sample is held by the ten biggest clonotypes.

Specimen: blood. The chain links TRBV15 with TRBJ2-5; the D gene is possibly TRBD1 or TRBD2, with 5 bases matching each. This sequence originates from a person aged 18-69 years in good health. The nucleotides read TGTGCCACCAGCATCCCCGGGGCAGGTGGCGAGACCCAGTACTTC. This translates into CATSIPGAGGETQYF.